This TCR beta chain was identified during a study of blood T cell repertoires in COVID-19. The overall study: PBMCs, B-cell-depleted T cells, or T cells were the source of the cDNA or gDNA that made up the material.

As processed by the authors: Reference gene primers were amplified, and this amplification served to estimate nucleated cell counts. Sequencing used immunoSEQ multiplex PCR; TCRdb keeps in-frame clones, though not all of them. V, J and clone size reflect that table, while D and trimming were determined from the DNA. The sample holds around 120,000 clones, 90% seen once. The specimen sequenced was peripheral blood. The TCR was taken from a man in his fifties or sixties with COVID-19, enrolled during active disease.

The CDR3 nucleotides are TGTGCCAGCAGCCAAGAACTCACAGGGGGCAATGAGCAGTTCTTC. Residues: CASSQELTGGNEQFF. The V and J genes are TRBV4-2 and TRBJ2-1, with 8 positions matching TRBD1. The ends lost 0 bases at V and 6 bases at J; junction bases unmatched: 4. Germline assignment: CDR1 LGHNA and CDR2 YNFKEQ. There are 15 residues in the CDR3.